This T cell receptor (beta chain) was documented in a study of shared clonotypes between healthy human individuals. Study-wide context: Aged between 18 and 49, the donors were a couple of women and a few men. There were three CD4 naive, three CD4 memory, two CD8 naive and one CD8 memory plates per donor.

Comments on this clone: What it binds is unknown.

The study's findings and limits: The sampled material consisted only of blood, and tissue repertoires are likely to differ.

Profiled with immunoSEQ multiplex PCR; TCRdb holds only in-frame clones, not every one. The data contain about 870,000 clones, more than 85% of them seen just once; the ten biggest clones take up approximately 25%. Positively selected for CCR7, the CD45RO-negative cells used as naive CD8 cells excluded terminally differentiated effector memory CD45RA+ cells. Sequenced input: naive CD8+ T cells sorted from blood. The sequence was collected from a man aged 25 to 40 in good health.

CDR3 sequence: CASSFSGATEAFF. In DNA, the CDR3 is TGTGCCAGCAGTTTTTCAGGGGCCACTGAAGCTTTCTTT. The chain uses TRBV27 and TRBJ1-1; tentative D call: TRBD1 (6 bases). CDR1 is MNHEY and CDR2 is SMNVEV in the germline V gene (reference sequence). Trimming shortened V by 3 bases and J by 4 bases, and 9 bases separated the two germline ends. The CDR3 totals 13 residues.